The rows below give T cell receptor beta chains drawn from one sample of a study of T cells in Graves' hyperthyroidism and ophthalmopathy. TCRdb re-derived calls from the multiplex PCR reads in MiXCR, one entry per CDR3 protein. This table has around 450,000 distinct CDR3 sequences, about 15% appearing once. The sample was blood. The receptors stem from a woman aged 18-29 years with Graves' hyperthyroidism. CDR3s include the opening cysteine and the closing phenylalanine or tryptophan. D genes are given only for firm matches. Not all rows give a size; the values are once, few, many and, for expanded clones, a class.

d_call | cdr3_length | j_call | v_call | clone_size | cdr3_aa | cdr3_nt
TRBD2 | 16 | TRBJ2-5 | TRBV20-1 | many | CSAPPPPLARGETQYF | TGCAGTGCTCCCCCCCCCCCACTAGCGAGAGGGGAGACCCAGTACTTC
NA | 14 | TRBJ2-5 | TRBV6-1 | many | CASSPLQVGETQYF | TGTGCCAGCAGTCCGTTACAGGTGGGAGAGACCCAGTACTTC
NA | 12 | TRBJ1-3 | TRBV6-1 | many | CASYGIGNTIYF | TGTGCCAGCTACGGAATCGGAAACACCATATATTTT
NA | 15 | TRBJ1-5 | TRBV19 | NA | CASSIPGAVRQPQHF | TGTGCCAGTAGTATACCGGGGGCAGTTCGTCAGCCCCAGCATTTT
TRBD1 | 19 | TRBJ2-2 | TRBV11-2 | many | CASSRSPWTGGTVTGELFF | TGTGCCAGCAGCCGATCCCCTTGGACAGGGGGGACAGTCACCGGGGAGCTGTTTTTT
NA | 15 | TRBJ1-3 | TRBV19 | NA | CASLDDRSSGNTIYF | TGTGCCAGTCTGGACGACAGAAGCTCTGGAAACACCATATATTTT
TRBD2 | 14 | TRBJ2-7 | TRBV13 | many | CASFRAGGTYEQYF | TGTGCCAGCTTTAGGGCGGGGGGTACCTACGAGCAGTACTTC
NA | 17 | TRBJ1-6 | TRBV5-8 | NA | CASSLEEARVYNSPLHF | TGTGCCAGCAGCTTGGAGGAAGCGAGGGTCTATAATTCACCCCTCCACTTT
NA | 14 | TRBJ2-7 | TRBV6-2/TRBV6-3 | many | CASSYSSSSYEQYF | TGTGCCAGCAGTTACTCGAGCAGCTCCTACGAGCAGTACTTC
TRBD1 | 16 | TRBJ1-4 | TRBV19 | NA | CASSISTGATNEKLFF | TGTGCCAGTAGTATCTCCACAGGGGCCACTAATGAAAAACTGTTTTTT
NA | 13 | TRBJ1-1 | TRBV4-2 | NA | CASRRHINTEAFF | TGTGCCAGCAGGAGACACATCAACACTGAAGCTTTCTTT
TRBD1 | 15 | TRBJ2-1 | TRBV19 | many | CASSIQGAGYNEQFF | TGTGCCAGTAGTATTCAGGGGGCGGGTTACAATGAGCAGTTCTTC
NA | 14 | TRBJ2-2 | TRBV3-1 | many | CASSQGTDTGELFF | TGTGCCAGCAGCCAAGGGACAGACACCGGGGAGCTGTTTTTT
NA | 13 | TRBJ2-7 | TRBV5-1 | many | CASSLAMGREQYF | TGCGCCAGCAGCTTGGCCATGGGGCGGGAGCAGTACTTC
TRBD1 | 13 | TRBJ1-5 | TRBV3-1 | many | CASSQGAQGTQHF | TGTGCCAGCAGCCAAGGAGCACAGGGGACCCAGCATTTT
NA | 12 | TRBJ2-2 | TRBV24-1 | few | CATSDYTGELFF | TGTGCCACCAGTGATTACACCGGGGAGCTGTTTTTT
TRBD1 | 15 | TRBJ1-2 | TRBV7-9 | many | CASSVTGGGVNGYTF | TGTGCCAGCAGCGTTACAGGGGGCGGTGTGAATGGCTACACCTTC
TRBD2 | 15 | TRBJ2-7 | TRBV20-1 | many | CSARLAGGLFYEQYF | TGCAGTGCCAGACTAGCGGGAGGCCTTTTCTACGAGCAGTACTTC
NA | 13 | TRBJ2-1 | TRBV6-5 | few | CASSYSASNEQFF | TGTGCCAGCAGTTACTCTGCGTCAAATGAGCAGTTCTTC
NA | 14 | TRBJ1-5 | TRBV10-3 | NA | CAISDQTGNQPQHF | TGTGCCATCAGTGACCAGACAGGAAATCAGCCCCAGCATTTT
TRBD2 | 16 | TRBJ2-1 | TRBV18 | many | CASSQRWTSGGNEQFF | TGTGCCAGCTCTCAGCGTTGGACTAGCGGAGGCAATGAGCAGTTCTTC
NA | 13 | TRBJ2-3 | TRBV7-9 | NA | CASSHTDTDTQYF | TGTGCCAGCAGCCATACCGACACAGATACGCAGTATTTT
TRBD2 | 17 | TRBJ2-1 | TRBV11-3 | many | CASSSGLAGGSYNEQFF | TGTGCCAGCAGCTCCGGACTAGCGGGAGGGTCCTACAATGAGCAGTTCTTC
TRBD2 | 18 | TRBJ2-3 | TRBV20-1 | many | CSARRPLTSGTYTDTQYF | TGCAGTGCTAGGCGGCCCCTGACTAGCGGCACCTACACAGATACGCAGTATTTT
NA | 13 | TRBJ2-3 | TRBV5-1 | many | CASSFEGADTQYF | TGCGCCAGCAGCTTTGAGGGGGCAGATACGCAGTATTTT
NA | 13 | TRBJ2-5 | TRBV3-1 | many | CASSQELSVVQYF | TGTGCCAGCAGCCAAGAGCTGTCCGTGGTCCAGTACTTC
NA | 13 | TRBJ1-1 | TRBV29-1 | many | CSVVLGARTEAFF | TGCAGCGTTGTGCTGGGGGCGAGGACTGAAGCTTTCTTT
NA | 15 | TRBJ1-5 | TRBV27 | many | CASSLSPKSNQPQHF | TGTGCCAGCAGTTTATCGCCGAAAAGCAATCAGCCCCAGCATTTT
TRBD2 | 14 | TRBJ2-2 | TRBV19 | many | CASSILAGSGELFF | TGTGCCAGTAGTATCCTAGCGGGGTCCGGGGAGCTGTTTTTT
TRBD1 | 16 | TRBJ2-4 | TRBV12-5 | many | CASGLMDRGRLNIQYF | TGTGCTAGTGGTTTGATGGACAGGGGGCGCTTGAACATTCAGTACTTC
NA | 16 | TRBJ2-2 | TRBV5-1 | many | CASSLGGTANTGELFF | TGCGCCAGCAGCTTAGGCGGGACAGCGAACACCGGGGAGCTGTTTTTT
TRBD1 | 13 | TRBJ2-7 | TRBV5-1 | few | CASRDLQGNEQYF | TGCGCCAGCAGGGACCTACAGGGGAACGAGCAGTACTTC
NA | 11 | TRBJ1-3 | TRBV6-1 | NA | CASNGQTSIYF | TGTGCCAGCAACGGACAGACCTCCATATATTTT
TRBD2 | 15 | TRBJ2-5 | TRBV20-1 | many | CSASWLAGVGETQYF | TGCAGTGCTAGTTGGCTAGCGGGGGTGGGGGAGACCCAGTACTTC
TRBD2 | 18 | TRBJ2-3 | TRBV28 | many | CASSLPGTSGGRTDTQYF | TGTGCCAGCAGTTTGCCCGGGACTAGCGGGGGTCGCACAGATACGCAGTATTTT
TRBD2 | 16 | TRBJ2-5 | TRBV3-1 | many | CASSRGTSFGGETQYF | TGTGCCAGCAGCCGTGGGACTAGCTTCGGAGGAGAGACCCAGTACTTC
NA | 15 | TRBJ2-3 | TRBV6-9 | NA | CARSYEGGSTDTQYF | TGTGCCCGCAGTTACGAGGGTGGAAGCACAGATACGCAGTATTTT
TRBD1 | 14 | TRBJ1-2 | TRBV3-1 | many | CASSQRQGADGYTF | TGTGCCAGCAGCCAAAGACAGGGGGCGGATGGCTACACCTTC
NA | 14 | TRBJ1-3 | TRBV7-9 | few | CASSRGTHGNTIYF | TGTGCCAGCAGTCGTGGGACACATGGAAACACCATATATTTT
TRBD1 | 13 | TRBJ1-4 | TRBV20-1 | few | CSAAGGTNEKLFF | TGCAGTGCCGCAGGGGGCACTAATGAAAAACTGTTTTTT
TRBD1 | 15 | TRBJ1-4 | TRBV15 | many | CATSRPGQLNEKLFF | TGTGCCACCAGCCGTCCGGGACAGCTAAATGAAAAACTGTTTTTT